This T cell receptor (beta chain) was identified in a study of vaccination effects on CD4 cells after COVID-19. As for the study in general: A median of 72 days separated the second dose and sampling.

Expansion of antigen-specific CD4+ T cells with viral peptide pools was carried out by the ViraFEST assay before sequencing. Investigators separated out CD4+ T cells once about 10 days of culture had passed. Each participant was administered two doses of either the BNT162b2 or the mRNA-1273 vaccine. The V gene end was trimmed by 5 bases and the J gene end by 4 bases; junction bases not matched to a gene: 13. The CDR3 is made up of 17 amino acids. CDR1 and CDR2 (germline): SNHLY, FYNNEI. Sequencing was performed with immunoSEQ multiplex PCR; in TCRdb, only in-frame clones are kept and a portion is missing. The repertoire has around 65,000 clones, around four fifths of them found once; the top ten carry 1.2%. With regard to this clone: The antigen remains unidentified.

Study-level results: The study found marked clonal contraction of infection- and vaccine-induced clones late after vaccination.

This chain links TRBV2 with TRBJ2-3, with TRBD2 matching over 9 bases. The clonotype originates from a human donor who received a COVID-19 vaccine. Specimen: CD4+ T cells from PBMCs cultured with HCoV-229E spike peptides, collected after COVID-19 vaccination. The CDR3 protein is CASSLLAGGGLADTQYF. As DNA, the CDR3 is TGTGCCAGCAGTTTACTAGCGGGCGGAGGGCTCGCAGATACGCAGTATTTT.